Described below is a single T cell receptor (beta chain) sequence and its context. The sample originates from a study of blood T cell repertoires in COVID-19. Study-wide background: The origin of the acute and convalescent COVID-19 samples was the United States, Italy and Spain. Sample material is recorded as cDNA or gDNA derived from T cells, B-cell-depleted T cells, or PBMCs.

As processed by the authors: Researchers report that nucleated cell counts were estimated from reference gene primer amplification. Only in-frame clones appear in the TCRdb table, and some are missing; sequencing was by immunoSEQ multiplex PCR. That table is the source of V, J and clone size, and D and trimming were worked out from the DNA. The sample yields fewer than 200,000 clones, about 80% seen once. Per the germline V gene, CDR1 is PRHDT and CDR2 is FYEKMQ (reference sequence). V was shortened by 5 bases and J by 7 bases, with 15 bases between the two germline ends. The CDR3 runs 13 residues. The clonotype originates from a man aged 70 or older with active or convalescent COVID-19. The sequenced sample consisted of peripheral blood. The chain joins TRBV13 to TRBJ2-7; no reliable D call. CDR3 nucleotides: TGTGCCAGCAGCCCGAGGCTCTATCGGGAGCAGTACTTC. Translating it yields CASSPRLYREQYF.